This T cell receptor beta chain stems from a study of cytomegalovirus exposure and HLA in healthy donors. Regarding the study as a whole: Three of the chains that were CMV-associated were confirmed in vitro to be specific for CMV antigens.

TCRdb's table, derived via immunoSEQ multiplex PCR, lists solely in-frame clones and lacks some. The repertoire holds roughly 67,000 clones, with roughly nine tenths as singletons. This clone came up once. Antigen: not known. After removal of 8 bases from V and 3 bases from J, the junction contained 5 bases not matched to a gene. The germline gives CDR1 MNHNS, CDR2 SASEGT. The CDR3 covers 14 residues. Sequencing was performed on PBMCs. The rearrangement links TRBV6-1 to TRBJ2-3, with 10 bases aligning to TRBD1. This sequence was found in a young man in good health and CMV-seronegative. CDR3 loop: CASARDRGTDTQYF. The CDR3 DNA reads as TGTGCCAGCGCCCGGGACAGGGGAACAGATACGCAGTATTTT.